A single sample gave rise to the 15 T cell receptor beta chains below, sequenced in a study of human T cells and chemical hapten exposure. Documented time point: patch test 1, 2 weeks after DPC sensitization. The sample's treatment: therapeutic diphenylcyclopropenone sensitization with weekly scalp DPC. A single record per CDR3 protein comes from TCRdb applying MiXCR to the RACE reads. The repertoire holds 74,000 or so distinct CDR3 sequences, with about 9.3% as singletons. This specimen was whole blood, taken in connection with sensitization to the hapten diphenylcyclopropenone (DPC). The receptor source for this set is a woman in her 50s with alopecia areata. Some clones in this sample may be carry-over from other donors' samples.

The gene calls are TRBV29-1 and TRBJ2-7, with D perhaps matching TRBD2 (5 bases). This CDR3 contains 12 residues. Per germline, CDR1 SQVTM and CDR2 ANQGSEA. V lost 3 bases, J lost 2 bases, and 8 bases lay in between. CDR3 coding DNA: TGCAGCGTTGACGGGGAAGCCTACGAGCAGTACTTC. This gives the protein CSVDGEAYEQYF.

This clonotype was recorded a few times. V gene TRBV29-1 combines with J gene TRBJ2-5, with TRBD2 matching 7 bases. The CDR3 sequence is 14 residues long. Germline-derived CDR1 and CDR2 are SQVTM and ANQGSEA. The V segment lost 7 bases and the J segment 1 base; nucleotides outside the gene matches: 9. The CDR3 coding sequence is TGCAGCGGGGGCGGGAGCGGGGCCCAAGAGACCCAGTACTTC. Encoded protein: CSGGGSGAQETQYF.

V gene TRBV7-9 combines with J gene TRBJ1-5; 8 bases align to TRBD1. Germline V gene data show CDR1 as SEHNR and CDR2 as FQNEAQ (reference sequence). The CDR3 has 16 amino acids. V trimming: 10 bases; J trimming: 1 base; junction bases outside the gene matches: 12. The CDR3 loop reads CATQADRTGSNQPQHF. In nucleotides, the CDR3 is TGTGCCACCCAGGCCGACCGGACAGGGAGCAATCAGCCCCAGCATTTT.

Many counts were recorded for this clonotype. V and J are TRBV29-1 and TRBJ2-3; 10 bases align to TRBD2. This CDR3 is 16 amino acids long. Germline CDR1 SQVTM, CDR2 ANQGSEA. The V segment lost 1 base and the J segment 3 bases; nucleotides outside the gene matches: 7. The CDR3 DNA is TGCAGCGTTGAAGGGCTAGCGGGAGTACGGACAGATACGCAGTATTTT. Translation: CSVEGLAGVRTDTQYF.

The chain has TRBV27 and TRBJ2-7, with TRBD1 identical over 9 bases. V lost 5 bases, J lost 3 bases, and 8 bases stayed unmatched. The CDR3 is 15 amino acids. Germline V gene data show CDR1 as MNHEY and CDR2 as SMNVEV (reference sequence). CDR3 in DNA: TGTGCCAGCAGTGTATACCGGGACAGGGTCTACGAGCAGTACTTC. The encoded protein is CASSVYRDRVYEQYF.

This clonotype is classed as medium-sized (0.01 to 0.1%). The rearrangement links TRBV12-3 or TRBV12-4 to TRBJ2-7; maybe TRBD1 (6 bases). The CDR3 runs 14 residues. V lost 5 bases to trimming and J lost 2 bases, with 13 bases between them. The chain's CDR3 is CASSPWDKPYEQYF. The CDR3 region has the DNA TGTGCCAGCAGTCCGTGGGACAAGCCCTACGAGCAGTACTTC.

The table lists this clonotype with a few counts. This chain connects TRBV29-1 to TRBJ2-2; D unclear. V was cut by 7 bases and J by 3 bases, with 15 bases left in between. The germline CDR1 and CDR2 sequences are SQVTM and ANQGSEA. There are 14 residues in the CDR3. In DNA, the CDR3 is TGCAGCGCCAAATGGACGGCGGACACCGGGGAGCTGTTTTTT. Translation gives CSAKWTADTGELFF.

There are a few counts of this clonotype. This sequence joins TRBV18 and TRBJ1-1; no clear D gene. The CDR3 runs 12 residues. With 2 bases removed from V and 6 bases from J, the gap between germline ends came to 7 bases. CDR1 is KGHSH and CDR2 is LQKENI in the germline V gene. CDR3 residues: CASSPVGAEAFF. DNA for the CDR3: TGTGCCAGCTCACCAGTTGGGGCTGAAGCTTTCTTT.

This clonotype occurred a few times. The genes are TRBV29-1 and TRBJ2-7; 7 bases are shared with TRBD1. Germline V gene data show CDR1 as SQVTM and CDR2 as ANQGSEA. The CDR3 is 11 amino acids. The trim removed 4 bases at V and 3 bases at J, leaving 0 bases unmatched. The CDR3: CSVGDSYEQYF. The DNA of the CDR3 is TGCAGCGTTGGGGACAGCTACGAGCAGTACTTC.

The gene calls are TRBV7-9 and TRBJ2-3, with D perhaps matching TRBD2 (6 bases). V gave up 4 bases and J gave up 0 bases, with 8 bases separating them. This CDR3 contains 14 residues. Germline CDR1 is SEHNR and CDR2 is FQNEAQ (reference sequence). CDR3 loop: CASSWGTSTDTQYF. The CDR3 DNA follows: TGTGCCAGCAGCTGGGGGACTAGCACAGATACGCAGTATTTT.

The V gene is TRBV3-1, the J gene TRBJ1-1; 7 nucleotides align to TRBD1. Unmatched junction bases numbered 7, after V lost 3 bases and J lost 9 bases. Germline values: CDR1 LGHDT, CDR2 YNNKEL (reference sequence). This CDR3 has 13 residues. CDR3: CASSQGQGQQAFF. CDR3 DNA: TGTGCCAGCAGCCAGGGCCAGGGACAGCAAGCTTTCTTT.

The gene calls are TRBV3-1 and TRBJ2-1; TRBD2 aligns across 7 bases. Germline CDR1 is LGHDT and CDR2 is YNNKEL (reference sequence). V was clipped by 0 bases and J by 5 bases; unmatched bases: 7. The CDR3 length is 16 residues. CDR3 nucleotides: TGTGCCAGCAGCCAAGATAGCGGGCCCCCGAACAATGAGCAGTTCTTC. Amino acid sequence: CASSQDSGPPNNEQFF.

This clonotype was picked up a small number of times. The chain carries TRBV11-2 and TRBJ1-1; D perhaps matches TRBD1 (5 bases). Germline assignment: CDR1 SGHAT and CDR2 FQNNGV. V shed 3 bases and J shed 7 bases, with 15 bases lying between them. The CDR3 has 14 residues. The CDR3, as DNA: TGTGCCAGCAGCTTCGATAGGGGAAGGGTTGAAGCTTTCTTT. Translation gives CASSFDRGRVEAFF.

The sample holds many counts of this clonotype. The gene calls are TRBV12-3 or TRBV12-4 and TRBJ2-1; maybe TRBD1 (6 bases). CDR3 length: 14 amino acids. The V and J ends lost 5 bases and 5 bases respectively, with 13 bases between them. The CDR3 coding sequence is TGTGCCAGCAGTCCGCTAACAGGGCACAATGAGCAGTTCTTC. Translated, it gives CASSPLTGHNEQFF.

This clonotype was detected ten times or more. The chain uses TRBV5-4 and TRBJ2-2, with a tentative D call TRBD2 (7 bases). V lost 5 bases and J lost 4, with 18 bases in between. This CDR3 is built from 16 residues. CDR1 and CDR2 (germline): SGHNT, YYREEE (reference sequence). DNA of the CDR3: TGTGCCAGCAGTCCGGGGGGTACAGGGAGCACCGGGGAGCTGTTTTTT. It codes for CASSPGGTGSTGELFF.